This note documents a single T cell receptor (beta chain) sequence. The data were obtained in a study of blood T cell repertoires in COVID-19. On the study more broadly: Samples representing acute and convalescent COVID-19 were sourced from the United States, Italy and Spain.

J was trimmed by 7 bases and V by 4 bases; bases with no gene match: 7. Germline V CDR1 and CDR2: SGHRS, YFSETQ. This CDR3 has 13 amino acids. Source study methods: From reference gene primer amplification, estimates of nucleated cell counts were derived. The repertoire was sequenced with immunoSEQ multiplex PCR; TCRdb's copy has only in-frame clones and lacks some. V and J calls and clone size follow that table, whereas D and trimming were derived from the DNA. The sample comprises some 200,000 clones, approximately 90% of which are singletons, and approximately 0.56% rests with the top ten. V is TRBV5-1 and J is TRBJ1-2, with TRBD1 matching over 7 bases. Sequenced: peripheral blood. This clonotype originated in a man aged 45 to 65 with acute or convalescent COVID-19. This chain's CDR3 is CASSVTGVGGYTF. CDR3 bases: TGCGCCAGCAGCGTTACAGGGGTGGGTGGCTACACCTTC.